The T cell receptor (beta chain) described here comes from a study of Graves' ophthalmopathy and Graves' hyperthyroidism. CDR1 SNHLY and CDR2 FYNNEI come from the germline V gene. This CDR3 contains 11 residues. V lost 6 bases and J lost 8, with 7 bases in between. Clinical symptoms, serum thyroxine, TRAb, thyroid ultrasound and orbital computed tomography formed the basis of diagnosis. TCR beta CDR3 amplification used RNA transcripts. The authors performed first-round RT-PCR with HTBI primers and then a second-round multiplex PCR. MiXCR, run by TCRdb on the multiplex PCR reads, gives a single entry per CDR3 protein. The sample includes tens of thousands of distinct CDR3 sequences, around half of them seen just once.

The chain links TRBV2 to TRBJ1-4; TRBD1 is a possible D gene (6 bases). The origin of this receptor is an adult woman with stable Graves' hyperthyroidism. The sample consisted of peripheral blood. The CDR3 DNA sequence: TGTGCCAGCAGCACAGGGGAAAAACTGTTTTTT. This gives the protein CASSTGEKLFF.